These 12 T cell receptor beta chains originate from one sample sequenced in a study of regulatory T cells in long-lasting Graves disease (dated by TCRdb to about 2021). Library preparation was by multiplex PCR. Sequencing took place on an Illumina HiSeq 4000. To build TCR beta libraries, CDR3 regions were amplified by Arm-PCR using iRepertoire HTBI primers. TCRdb trimmed public reads at Q25 via fastp, called clones via MiXCR and kept in-frame beta chains. Every distinct CDR3 protein forms one entry, paired with its most common genes and DNA. The sample table lists approximately 540,000 distinct CDR3 sequences, around 11% of them with a count of one. The ten largest clones capture about 8.9% of the sample. What this sample's time point label stands for: newly diagnosed GD, antithyroid drugs for less than 3 months. For both TCR sequencing and RNA sequencing, RNA was extracted from PBMCs using TRIzol.

These data were also reused for a study on T cells in Graves' hyperthyroidism and ophthalmopathy.

This material consisted of peripheral blood mononuclear cells (PBMCs), taken at new diagnosis, from a patient treated with antithyroid drugs. The receptor source for this set is a woman aged 30 to 39 with Graves disease. Donor details come from another sample of the same person, matched by shared clones.

About this clonotype: Since a far larger clone is one base different, this is likely a read error. The chain combines TRBV2 with TRBJ2-1; no clear D. This CDR3 is built from 15 residues. V was pared by 3 bases and J by 10 bases, with 19 bases between. Germline-derived CDR1 and CDR2 are SNHLY and FYNNEI. CDR3 nucleotides: TGTGCCAGCAGTGAGGAGTTTACGTACTCCTACGAGCAGTTCTTC. It yields the protein CASSEEFTYSYEQFF.

V usage is TRBV27 and J usage is TRBJ1-2; D unclear. V lost 2 bases and J lost 4, with 14 bases in between. CDR3 length equals 15 residues. Looked up from germline, CDR1 is MNHEY and CDR2 is SMNVEV (reference sequence). The CDR3 bases are TGTGCCAGCAGTTTAAAACCTCGGAACCCCTATGGCTACACCTTC. The encoded protein is CASSLKPRNPYGYTF.

This clonotype showed up many times. J is TRBJ1-6 and V is TRBV7-3; D remains ambiguous. The CDR3 spans 13 residues. V lost 0 bases and J lost 15, with 12 bases in between. CDR1 SGHTA and CDR2 FQGTGA come from the germline V gene. CDR3 in DNA: TGTGCCAGCAGCTTAACCCCGGACGCTTACCTCCACTTT. Its translation is CASSLTPDAYLHF.

This clonotype came up a few times. The chain uses TRBV3-1 and TRBJ2-7; D possibly corresponds to TRBD1 (6 bases). This CDR3 region has 15 residues. V lost 0 bases and J lost 2, with 11 bases in between. CDR1 LGHDT and CDR2 YNNKEL come from the germline V gene (reference sequence). The CDR3 region has the DNA TGTGCCAGCAGCCAAGAGAGAGGGGGTCCCTACGAGCAGTACTTC. This gives the protein CASSQERGGPYEQYF.

This clonotype was counted only a few times. This chain connects TRBV19 to TRBJ1-5, with 8 bases identical to TRBD1. Germline CDR1 reads LNHDA; CDR2 reads SQIVND (reference sequence). The CDR3 contains 15 residues. J gave up 8 bases and V 4 bases, and 10 bases lay outside the gene matches. CDR3 in amino acids: CASSTPGQGQKPQHF. The CDR3 DNA is TGTGCCAGTAGTACTCCCGGACAGGGTCAAAAGCCCCAGCATTTT.

This clonotype turned up a few times. The chain employs TRBV6-1 and TRBJ1-2; TRBD1 agrees at 7 bases. The CDR3 consists of 16 residues. V gave up 6 bases and J gave up 6 bases; unmatched junction bases: 16. The germline V gene encodes CDR1 MNHNS and CDR2 SASEGT. The CDR3 DNA follows: TGTGCCAGCAGCCTCCGACGACCTACAGGGGAAGATGGCTACACCTTC. It translates to CASSLRRPTGEDGYTF.

The chain has TRBV7-8 and TRBJ1-5, with D perhaps matching TRBD1 (6 bases). V lost 1 base to trimming and J lost 0 bases, with 10 bases between them. Per germline, CDR1 SGHVS and CDR2 FQNEAQ. The CDR3 length is 16 residues. CDR3 sequence (DNA): TGTGCCAGCAGCTTAGGGACAGTGTATAGCAATCAGCCCCAGCATTTT. Translating gives CASSLGTVYSNQPQHF.

The chain combines TRBV5-1 with TRBJ1-3; maybe TRBD1 (5 bases). This CDR3 has 14 residues. Germline V gene sequence: CDR1 SGHRS, CDR2 YFSETQ. The V and J ends lost 3 bases and 2 bases respectively, with 9 bases between them. The CDR3 DNA is TGCGCCAGCAGCTCACAGGCACCTGGAAACACCATATATTTT. Its translation: CASSSQAPGNTIYF.

The rearrangement joins TRBV27 to TRBJ2-3; 9 positions agree with TRBD1. CDR3 length: 16 amino acids. V shed 1 base and J 5 bases; nucleotides not matched to a gene: 7. The germline V gene has CDR1 MNHEY and CDR2 SMNVEV (reference sequence). CDR3 nucleotide sequence: TGTGCCAGCAGTTTATGGCCGGGACAGGGTGGAGATACGCAGTATTTT. Translation: CASSLWPGQGGDTQYF.

This clonotype was picked up a small number of times. A much larger clone differs from this one at a single base, so this may be a read error. It is likely a read error, because the conserved phenylalanine at the end of the CDR3 is missing. The chain carries TRBV27 and TRBJ1-1, with D tentatively TRBD1 (5 bases). V was trimmed by 5 bases and J by 1 base, leaving 20 bases between them. Germline CDR1 is MNHEY and CDR2 is SMNVEV (reference sequence). The CDR3 consists of 17 residues. The DNA for the CDR3 is TGTGCCAGCAGTCCCGTTTTGGCCTGGGACTCGAACACTGAAGCTTTCTCT. It translates to CASSPVLAWDSNTEAFS.

The chain couples TRBV27 to TRBJ1-5; no reliable D call. Trimming cost V 8 bases and J 0 bases, with 14 bases left between them. Germline CDR1 is MNHEY and CDR2 is SMNVEV (reference sequence). CDR3 length: 15 residues. CDR3 coding DNA: TGTGCCAGCCCTTACAGCGCGTATAGCAATCAGCCCCAGCATTTT. This sequence encodes CASPYSAYSNQPQHF.

This clonotype has more than one count but fewer than ten. V and J are TRBV5-5 and TRBJ2-3; tentatively, D is TRBD2 (5 bases). The germline V and J ends were trimmed by 0 bases and 5 bases, with 13 bases remaining between them. This CDR3 is built from 15 residues. Germline V CDR1 and CDR2: SGHKS, YYEKEE (reference sequence). CDR3: CASSLVLGREDTQYF. CDR3 DNA sequence: TGTGCCAGCAGCTTGGTGTTAGGGAGAGAAGATACGCAGTATTTT.